This T cell receptor (beta chain) appears in the sequencing data of a study of spatial heterogeneity in lung cancer. As to time point: sample taken at primary tumor resection. The donor group consisted of roughly 70 patients who had untreated, early-stage non-small cell lung cancer. The study sequenced unsorted whole RNA from tumor, nontumor lung or frozen PBMC. TCRdb redid the calling of the 5' RACE reads with MiXCR, one entry per CDR3 protein. Here the sample spans around 21,000 distinct CDR3 sequences, approximately 4.3% being singletons. This clonotype was recorded many times. The antigen remains undetermined. Study-wide points: Within tumors, counts of expanded alpha and beta TCRs tracked tumor mutation counts.

The CDR3 totals 15 residues. Germline CDR1 reads DFQATT; CDR2 reads SNEGSKA (reference sequence). V shed 2 bases, J shed 2 bases, and the junction held 6 bases outside the gene matches. The material sequenced was lung tumor tissue, taken at surgery. The chain combines TRBV20-1 with TRBJ2-7, with 10 bases matching TRBD2. The receptor's source is a male donor with early-stage non-small cell lung cancer. The CDR3 region is CSARPIAGGTYEQYF. The CDR3 bases are TGCAGTGCTAGACCTATAGCGGGAGGCACCTACGAGCAGTACTTC.